This T cell receptor beta chain emerged from a study of shared clonotypes between healthy human individuals. Overall study results and limits: An effect of sequencing depth on clonotype sharing among donors was expected.

Deep-level assay runs were performed. Once extracted for a subset, genomic DNA was divided evenly among several immunoSEQ plates. Method: immunoSEQ multiplex PCR; TCRdb's copy keeps in-frame clones and lacks some. The sample contains under 2.5 million clones, around 93% of which appear only once. Germline CDR1 and CDR2: LGHNA and YNFKEQ. The CDR3 contains 13 residues. Trimming stripped 3 bases from V and 10 bases from J, with 14 bases between. Turning to this clone: What it recognizes is unknown.

Sequencing was done on a sample of naive CD4+ T cells from PBMCs. Subset defined: CD45RA+ positively selected. V gene TRBV4-2 combines with J gene TRBJ2-3; maybe TRBD1 (6 bases). The TCR sequence derives from a man between 18 and 29 years old in good health. Some clones in this sample may be carry-over from other donors' samples. CDR3 protein: CASSQGAPRAQYF. CDR3 in DNA: TGTGCCAGCAGCCAGGGGGCCCCCCGAGCGCAGTATTTT.